Below are 24 T cell receptor beta chains sequenced from a single sample in a study of blood T cell repertoires in COVID-19. Assay used: immunoSEQ multiplex PCR; TCRdb lists only in-frame clones, some missing. The table has 450,000 or so clones, 80% to 90% seen once; the top ten hold more than 0.7%. Material for sequencing was peripheral blood. The receptors shown here come from a man aged 18-30 years with COVID-19, enrolled during active disease.

The table lists this clone with a count of one. One end of the junction is discordant with germline, which a read error may explain. The gene calls are TRBV6-5 and TRBJ2-3; 11 nucleotides agree with TRBD2. Looked up from germline, CDR1 is MNHEY and CDR2 is SVGAGI. The CDR3 spans 16 residues. The CDR3 sequence: CASRYSFSGGADTQYF. The CDR3 DNA is TGTGCCAGCAGATACTCCTTTAGCGGGGGGGCAGATACGCAGTATTTT.

V usage is TRBV18 and J usage is TRBJ1-4, with 8 bases lining up with TRBD1. Germline-derived CDR1 and CDR2 are KGHSH and LQKENI. The CDR3 consists of 15 residues. V dropped 3 bases and J dropped 8; count of bases not matched to a gene: 8. Written as DNA, the CDR3 is TGTGCCAGCTCACCTCGGGGGACAGGTGGGGAAAAACTGTTTTTT. Protein product: CASSPRGTGGEKLFF.

The J gene is TRBJ1-5, the V gene TRBV2, with D possibly being TRBD1 (5 bases). Germline CDR1 is SNHLY and CDR2 is FYNNEI. There are 12 residues in the CDR3. The V and J ends lost 5 bases and 4 bases respectively, with 6 bases between them. The chain's CDR3 is CASSQGNQPQHF. The CDR3 DNA sequence: TGTGCCAGCAGTCAGGGAAATCAGCCCCAGCATTTT.

V and J are TRBV25-1 and TRBJ1-1, with D perhaps TRBD1 (6 bases). The V gene lost 1 base and the J gene lost 4 bases, with 13 bases spanning the gap. CDR1 and CDR2 from the germline V gene are MGHDK and SYGVNS. This CDR3 is built from 15 residues. CDR3 nucleotides: TGTGCCAGCAGTGAATTAAACAGGGTGGGCACTGAAGCTTTCTTT. Translating gives CASSELNRVGTEAFF.

There are a few counts of this clone. The rearrangement links TRBV7-8 to TRBJ2-5, with D maybe TRBD2 (6 bases). The CDR3 loop spans 13 amino acids. Germline assignment: CDR1 SGHVS and CDR2 FQNEAQ. Trimming pared 8 bases from V and 2 bases from J, leaving 12 bases between. CDR3 sequence reads: CASGGTPQETQYF. CDR3 DNA sequence: TGTGCCAGCGGGGGGACCCCACAAGAGACCCAGTACTTC.

The CDR3 coding sequence is TGTGCCAGCAGCTTAGAGGGACCTAGGACAGGGCATGGCTACACCTTC. Translated, it gives CASSLEGPRTGHGYTF. This chain connects TRBV11-2 to TRBJ1-2, with 8 bases that match TRBD1. V shed 0 bases and J 6 bases; nucleotides not matched to a gene: 9. Germline V CDR1 and CDR2: SGHAT, FQNNGV. The CDR3 totals 16 residues.

The chain carries TRBV10-2 and TRBJ2-5; 9 positions agree with TRBD1. Germline CDR1 is WSHSY and CDR2 is SAAADI. The CDR3 is 15 amino acids. V shed 3 bases, J shed 0 bases, and the junction held 2 bases outside the gene matches. The CDR3 region is CASSDGQGNQETQYF. The CDR3 DNA sequence: TGCGCCAGCAGTGACGGACAGGGGAACCAAGAGACCCAGTACTTC.

Details on this clone: This sample includes further DNA sequences coding for the same CDR3. V usage is TRBV7-3 and J usage is TRBJ2-2, with 11 bases identical to TRBD2. The germline V gene has CDR1 SGHTA and CDR2 FQGTGA. Germline trimming cut 5 bases from V and 3 bases from J; bases unmatched to any gene: 2. The CDR3 consists of 15 residues. The CDR3 DNA sequence: TGTGCCAGCAGCCTAGCGGGAGGTGACACCGGGGAGCTGTTTTTT. Its protein product is CASSLAGGDTGELFF.

The CDR3 DNA follows: TGTGCCAGCGAGGCGGCTAGCTCCTACGAGCAGTACTTC. Amino acid sequence: CASEAASSYEQYF. The chain joins TRBV5-6 to TRBJ2-7; no definite D call. Trimming stripped 7 bases from V and 0 bases from J, with 11 bases between. The CDR3 contains 13 residues. Germline V gene data show CDR1 as SGHDT and CDR2 as YYEEEE.

The CDR3 loop reads CASSTTGAYEQYF. The CDR3 nucleotides are TGTGCCAGTAGCACGACAGGGGCCTACGAGCAGTACTTC. The chain joins TRBV19 to TRBJ2-7, with 8 bases aligning to TRBD1. The CDR3 spans 13 residues. CDR1 LNHDA and CDR2 SQIVND come from the germline V gene (reference sequence). Germline trimming cut 6 bases from V and 2 bases from J; bases unmatched to any gene: 3.

This sequence joins TRBV27 and TRBJ1-2; 11 nucleotides match TRBD1. V lost 5 bases to trimming and J lost 7 bases; unmatched junction nucleotides: 3. The CDR3 covers 13 residues. From germline, CDR1 is MNHEY and CDR2 SMNVEV (reference sequence). The CDR3 DNA is TGTGCCAGCAGTAAGGGACAGGGGGGTGGCTACACCTTC. Translating it yields CASSKGQGGGYTF.

This chain uses TRBV27 with TRBJ2-3, with D unclear. The ends were cut back, 2 bases at V and 0 bases at J, with 9 bases in the middle. Germline CDR1 and CDR2: MNHEY and SMNVEV (reference sequence). The CDR3 extends over 15 amino acids. CDR3 DNA: TGTGCCAGCAGTTTACTTTCCTCTAGCACAGATACGCAGTATTTT. It specifies CASSLLSSSTDTQYF.

In its sample, this clone was seen once. The chain couples TRBV7-6 to TRBJ2-7, with 13 bases lining up with TRBD2. The CDR3 is 17 residues long. The V segment lost 4 bases and the J segment 0 bases; nucleotides outside the gene matches: 6. The V gene's germline CDR1 is SGHVS and CDR2 FNYEAQ. CDR3: CASSSGLAGVDSYEQYF. The CDR3 DNA is TGTGCCAGCAGCTCCGGACTAGCGGGAGTTGACTCCTACGAGCAGTACTTC. The full variable domain, rest sourced from reference TRBV7-6 and TRBJ2-7, is GAGVSQSPRYKVTKRGQDVALRCDPISGHVSLYWYRQALGQGPEFLTYFNYEAQQDKSGLPNDRFSAERPEGSISTLTIQRTEQRDSAMYRCASSSGLAGVDSYEQYFGPGTRLTVT.

V and J are TRBV5-1 and TRBJ2-1; D ambiguous. CDR1 and CDR2 (germline): SGHRS, YFSETQ. With 4 bases removed from V and 0 bases from J, the gap between germline ends came to 11 bases. The CDR3 has 15 residues. The CDR3 bases are TGCGCCAGCAGCCCGTTCAGTGGCTCCTACAATGAGCAGTTCTTC. Encoded protein: CASSPFSGSYNEQFF.

Here the CDR3 reads CASSKQGGTDTQYF. The CDR3 DNA follows: TGTGCCAGCAGTAAACAGGGAGGGACAGATACGCAGTATTTT. This chain links TRBV7-3 with TRBJ2-3, with D perhaps matching TRBD2 (7 bases). V gave up 6 bases and J gave up 3 bases, with 13 bases separating them. Germline V gene data show CDR1 as SGHTA and CDR2 as FQGTGA. This CDR3 spans 14 amino acids.

The chain has TRBV19 and TRBJ1-5; TRBD1 agrees at 9 bases. The CDR3 is 15 amino acids. Germline CDR1 reads LNHDA; CDR2 reads SQIVND (reference sequence). The V gene end was trimmed by 2 bases and the J gene end by 6 bases; junction bases not matched to a gene: 5. The CDR3: CASSIRGTGSQPQHF. DNA of the CDR3: TGTGCCAGTAGTATACGCGGGACAGGGAGTCAGCCCCAGCATTTT. The whole variable domain, filled in from reference TRBV19 and TRBJ1-5, reads DGGITQSPKYLFRKEGQNVTLSCEQNLNHDAMYWYRQDPGQGLRLIYYSQIVNDFQKGDIAEGYSVSREKKESFPLTVTSAQKNPTAFYLCASSIRGTGSQPQHFGDGTRLSIL.

In its sample, this clone was seen once. The V gene is TRBV5-1, the J gene TRBJ1-1; TRBD1 agrees at 8 bases. The CDR3 sequence is 18 residues long. Germline V gene sequence: CDR1 SGHRS, CDR2 YFSETQ. Trimming removed 4 bases from V and 0 bases from J; junction bases left unmatched: 14. The CDR3 region is CASSAEYPGTGLNTEAFF. CDR3 nucleotides: TGCGCCAGCAGCGCAGAATACCCCGGGACAGGATTGAACACTGAAGCTTTCTTT. The full variable domain, rest sourced from reference TRBV5-1 and TRBJ1-1, is KAGVTQTPRYLIKTRGQQVTLSCSPISGHRSVSWYQQTPGQGLQFLFEYFSETQRNKGNFPGRFSGRQFSNSRSEMNVSTLELGDSALYLCASSAEYPGTGLNTEAFFGQGTRLTVV.

The CDR3, as DNA: TGTGCCAGCAGCGCCTCTCCGGGACAGGGGGAAAATTCACCCCTCCACTTT. Its translation is CASSASPGQGENSPLHF. The genes are TRBV9 and TRBJ1-6; the match to TRBD1 covers 11 bases. CDR3 length: 17 residues. J was trimmed by 7 bases and V by 3 bases; bases with no gene match: 9. The germline gives CDR1 SGDLS, CDR2 YYNGEE.

Concerning this clone: Other DNA sequences of this sample code for an identical CDR3. The chain recombines TRBV7-9 with TRBJ2-7; unclear D gene. The CDR3 is 13 residues long. Trimming took 5 bases from V and 1 from J, leaving 9 bases between them. Germline lookup yields CDR1 SEHNR and CDR2 FQNEAQ (reference sequence). This chain's CDR3 is CASSPSGSYEQYF. The CDR3, as DNA: TGTGCCAGCAGCCCTAGTGGGTCCTACGAGCAGTACTTC.

The gene calls are TRBV27 and TRBJ2-3; D is perhaps TRBD2 (8 bases). In germline, CDR1 is MNHEY, CDR2 SMNVEV (reference sequence). The CDR3 is made up of 16 amino acids. The ends were cut back, 3 bases at V and 5 bases at J, with 18 bases in the middle. In nucleotides, the CDR3 is TGTGCCAGCAGTTTCATTAGCGGGACAGCGGTAGATACGCAGTATTTT. Translating gives CASSFISGTAVDTQYF.

This rearrangement joins TRBV11-3 to TRBJ2-7; D might be TRBD2 (6 bases). The CDR3 loop spans 11 amino acids. The germline V and J ends were trimmed by 5 bases and 4 bases, with 6 bases remaining between them. The germline V gene encodes CDR1 SGHNT and CDR2 YENEEA. Written as DNA, the CDR3 is TGTGCCAGCAGCCGGGGGTACGAGCAGTACTTC. Protein sequence: CASSRGYEQYF.

The rearrangement links TRBV10-3 to TRBJ2-7; a weak D match, TRBD2 (6 bases). The length of the CDR3 is 13 residues. The V and J ends lost 10 bases and 5 bases respectively, with 18 bases between them. Per germline, CDR1 ENHRY and CDR2 SYGVKD. The CDR3 sequence is CATRGLAYNEQYF. The CDR3 bases are TGTGCCACGAGGGGTCTAGCGTACAACGAGCAGTACTTC.

This chain links TRBV2 with TRBJ1-2; 9 nucleotides match TRBD1. Germline assignment: CDR1 SNHLY and CDR2 FYNNEI. With V trimmed by 8 bases and J by 4 bases, 8 bases remained unmatched. This CDR3 spans 14 amino acids. The CDR3 bases are TGTGCCAGCGATACGGGACAGGGTGGCTATGGCTACACCTTC. Translated, it gives CASDTGQGGYGYTF.

This clone was seen only once. CDR3 residues: CASGSFRGGEGQYF. The CDR3 coding sequence is TGTGCCAGCGGATCGTTTCGGGGAGGGGAGGGCCAGTACTTC. The chain combines TRBV7-8 with TRBJ2-5; 7 nucleotides match TRBD2. V shed 8 bases, J shed 10 bases, and the junction held 16 bases outside the gene matches. CDR3 length: 14 amino acids. The germline CDR1 and CDR2 sequences are SGHVS and FQNEAQ.